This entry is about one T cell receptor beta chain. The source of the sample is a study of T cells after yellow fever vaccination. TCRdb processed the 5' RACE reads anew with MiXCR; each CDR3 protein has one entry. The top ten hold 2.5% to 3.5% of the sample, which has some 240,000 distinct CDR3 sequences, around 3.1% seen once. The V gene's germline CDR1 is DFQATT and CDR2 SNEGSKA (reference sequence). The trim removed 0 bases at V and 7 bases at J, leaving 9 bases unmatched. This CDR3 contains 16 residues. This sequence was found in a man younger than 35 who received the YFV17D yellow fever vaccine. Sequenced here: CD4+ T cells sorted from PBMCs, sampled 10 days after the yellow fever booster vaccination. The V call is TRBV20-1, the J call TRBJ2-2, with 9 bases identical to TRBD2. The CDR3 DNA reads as TGCAGTGCTAGAGACCCCCTGCGGGGGGGCGTCGGGGAGCTGTTTTTT. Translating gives CSARDPLRGGVGELFF.